These 13 T cell receptor beta chains were sequenced from one sample in a study of shared clonotypes between healthy human individuals. Only in-frame clones appear in the TCRdb table, and some are missing; sequencing was by immunoSEQ multiplex PCR. Of fewer than 2.5 million clones listed, roughly 93% are singletons. Sequencing was carried out using naive CD4+ T cells from PBMCs. As to subset: CD45RA+ positively selected. The source is a man between 18 and 29 years old in good health. Some clones in this sample may be carry-over from other donors' samples.

V and J are TRBV10-3 and TRBJ2-5, with 10 nucleotides matching TRBD2. Germline CDR1 reads ENHRY; CDR2 reads SYGVKD. The CDR3 totals 14 residues. The V and J ends lost 11 bases and 4 bases, in that order; junction bases with no gene match: 10. The CDR3, as DNA: TGTGCCGCCAGGGGGCTAGCGGGAGCAGAGACCCAGTACTTC. Its protein product is CAARGLAGAETQYF.

This clone was detected only once. The V call is TRBV7-9, the J call TRBJ1-4; 10 bases are a match to TRBD1. The V gene end was trimmed by 2 bases and the J gene end by 8 bases; junction bases not matched to a gene: 5. The germline V gene has CDR1 SEHNR and CDR2 FQNEAQ (reference sequence). This CDR3 spans 15 amino acids. This CDR3 is CASSLRQGAGEKLFF. In DNA form, the CDR3 reads TGTGCCAGCAGCTTAAGACAGGGGGCAGGAGAAAAACTGTTTTTT.

V gene TRBV27 combines with J gene TRBJ1-4; no clear D. CDR1 is MNHEY and CDR2 is SMNVEV in the germline V gene (reference sequence). The V and J ends lost 2 bases and 0 bases respectively, with 4 bases between them. This CDR3 is built from 14 residues. The CDR3 nucleotides read TGTGCCAGCAGTTTAAGGGCAACTAATGAAAAACTGTTTTTT. It is translated as CASSLRATNEKLFF.

V usage is TRBV5-1 and J usage is TRBJ2-1; the match to TRBD1 covers 9 bases. Germline CDR1 SGHRS, CDR2 YFSETQ. J was trimmed by 7 bases and V by 4 bases; bases with no gene match: 9. The CDR3 spans 15 residues. The CDR3 protein is CASSRDRGDQNEQFF. CDR3 DNA sequence: TGCGCCAGCAGCCGAGACAGGGGGGACCAGAATGAGCAGTTCTTC.

J is TRBJ2-1 and V is TRBV9; the D is unclear. CDR1 is SGDLS and CDR2 is YYNGEE in the germline V gene. This CDR3 is built from 15 residues. V was cut by 4 bases and J by 3 bases, with 14 bases left in between. The CDR3 sequence: CASSNGQLNYNEQFF. DNA for the CDR3: TGTGCCAGCAGCAACGGGCAGTTGAACTACAATGAGCAGTTCTTC.

The chain uses TRBV4-2 and TRBJ2-4; maybe TRBD2 (6 bases). Trimming removed 4 bases from V and 2 bases from J, with 24 bases in between. CDR1 and CDR2 (germline): LGHNA, YNFKEQ. The CDR3 spans 19 residues. The CDR3: CASSPALEGWGETKNIQYF. CDR3 nucleotide sequence: TGTGCCAGCAGCCCCGCCCTCGAAGGTTGGGGGGAGACCAAAAACATTCAGTACTTC.

V and J are TRBV6-5 and TRBJ2-3; D might be TRBD1 (5 bases). The CDR3 runs 15 residues. Per the germline V gene, CDR1 is MNHEY and CDR2 is SVGAGI. V was pared by 1 base and J by 2 bases, with 10 bases between. DNA of the CDR3: TGTGCCAGCAGTTACTATCAGGGCACCACAGATACGCAGTATTTT. Residues: CASSYYQGTTDTQYF.

The chain carries TRBV28 and TRBJ1-3, with D unclear. V lost 5 bases, J lost 2 bases, and 10 bases lay in between. This CDR3 has 14 amino acids. Germline V CDR1 and CDR2: MDHEN, SYDVKM. The CDR3 spells CASSVKITGNTIYF. The CDR3, as DNA: TGTGCCAGCAGTGTTAAGATAACTGGAAACACCATATATTTT.

The chain uses TRBV28 and TRBJ1-1, with unresolved D. The germline V gene encodes CDR1 MDHEN and CDR2 SYDVKM. The CDR3 totals 15 residues. The V gene lost 4 bases and the J gene lost 1 base, with 13 bases spanning the gap. CDR3: CASSSREGRNTEAFF. CDR3 coding DNA: TGTGCCAGCAGTTCTCGGGAGGGTCGGAACACTGAAGCTTTCTTT.

Points on this clone: This specimen includes other DNA sequences encoding the same CDR3. The rearrangement joins TRBV28 to TRBJ2-3, with TRBD2 identical over 8 bases. Germline CDR1 and CDR2: MDHEN and SYDVKM. CDR3 length: 14 residues. V was clipped by 6 bases and J by 4 bases; unmatched bases: 6. CDR3 loop: CASSPGGGSDTQYF. As DNA, the CDR3 is TGTGCCAGCAGCCCCGGGGGGGGCTCAGATACGCAGTATTTT.

The genes are TRBV4-3 and TRBJ2-1, with no clear D. Trimming removed 0 bases from V and 0 bases from J, with 6 bases in between. CDR3 length equals 15 residues. Germline assignment: CDR1 LGHNA and CDR2 YSLEER. In DNA, the CDR3 is TGCGCCAGCAGCCAAGACCCCGTCTCCTACAATGAGCAGTTCTTC. This gives the protein CASSQDPVSYNEQFF.

Of note for this clone: This specimen includes other DNA sequences encoding the same CDR3. The V and J genes are TRBV5-1 and TRBJ2-3; D not certain. The CDR3 covers 12 residues. Germline V gene data show CDR1 as SGHRS and CDR2 as YFSETQ. Trimming left V 4 bases short and J 0 bases short, with 3 bases between. The CDR3, as DNA: TGCGCCAGCAGCCGAAGCACAGATACGCAGTATTTT. Residues: CASSRSTDTQYF.

The chain recombines TRBV7-3 with TRBJ1-4; a possible D gene is TRBD1 (5 bases). V was shortened by 6 bases and J by 0 bases, with 8 bases between the two germline ends. CDR1 is SGHTA and CDR2 is FQGTGA in the germline V gene. CDR3 size: 14 residues. CDR3 sequence reads: CASRTDATNEKLFF. In DNA, the CDR3 is TGTGCCAGCAGGACAGATGCAACTAATGAAAAACTGTTTTTT.